Following are 19 T cell receptor beta chains from one sample sequenced in a study of T cell repertoires in cytomegalovirus infection. Their target antigens are unknown. TCRdb independently ran MiXCR on the reads; one entry per CDR3 protein. The sample has approximately 120,000 distinct CDR3 sequences; around 30% are singletons. This specimen was CD8+ T cells from cultured PBMCs, taken from culture after CMV antigen stimulation. The receptor set was obtained from a human donor in good health (CMV status not recorded). Some clones in this sample may be carry-over from other donors' samples.

There are a few counts of this clonotype. The chain carries TRBV19 and TRBJ1-1, with unresolved D. V was pared by 2 bases and J by 1 base, with 8 bases between. The CDR3 spans 14 residues. Germline CDR1 is LNHDA and CDR2 is SQIVND (reference sequence). CDR3 bases: TGTGCCAGTAGTATAATGGCGGGGAACACTGAAGCTTTCTTT. This encodes CASSIMAGNTEAFF.

This clonotype was counted between two and nine times. The chain uses TRBV20-1 and TRBJ1-1; 7 nucleotides agree with TRBD1. This CDR3 is built from 17 residues. Germline CDR1 reads DFQATT; CDR2 reads SNEGSKA (reference sequence). V was pared by 0 bases and J by 0 bases, with 10 bases of the junction left unmatched. The CDR3 bases are TGCAGTGCTAGAGAGGGAGGGGGCAGCCGCATGAACACTGAAGCTTTCTTT. Translating gives CSAREGGGSRMNTEAFF.

The chain joins TRBV6-5 to TRBJ2-1, with 9 bases lining up with TRBD2. CDR3 length equals 17 residues. Germline loops: CDR1 MNHEY, CDR2 SVGAGI. V lost 0 bases and J lost 7; bases outside the gene matches: 10. The CDR3 nucleotides are TGTGCCAGCAGTTACTCGACCGGCGGGGGGGTCCTAAATGAGCAGTTCTTC. This translates into CASSYSTGGGVLNEQFF.

The chain is built from TRBV29-1 and TRBJ1-2, with 11 bases matching TRBD1. The V gene's germline CDR1 is SQVTM and CDR2 ANQGSEA. The CDR3 contains 13 residues. Losses at the gene ends were 6 bases for V and 7 bases for J; bases not matched to a gene: 7. The CDR3 bases are TGCAGCGTCCCGGGACAGGGGGAAAGTGGCTACACCTTC. As protein: CSVPGQGESGYTF.

With respect to this clonotype: Likely a read error: the CDR3 ends without its conserved phenylalanine or tryptophan. This chain uses TRBV12-3 or TRBV12-4 with TRBJ2-3; D is ambiguous. This CDR3 comprises 16 residues. Trimming removed 3 bases at V and 0 bases at J, with 13 bases between. In DNA, the CDR3 is TGTGCCAGCAGTTTCTTTTACCGCCCAAGCACAGATACGCAGTATTCT. Translation: CASSFFYRPSTDTQYS.

The chain employs TRBV2 and TRBJ2-5; tentatively, D is TRBD1 (6 bases). Germline V gene sequence: CDR1 SNHLY, CDR2 FYNNEI. The CDR3 sequence is 15 residues long. V dropped 6 bases and J dropped 5 bases, with 19 bases sitting between them. The CDR3 DNA is TGTGCCAGCAGGCCCGGGACACAATATTCGGAGACCCAGTACTTC. Residues: CASRPGTQYSETQYF.

This clonotype was recorded a few times. V usage is TRBV12-3 or TRBV12-4 and J usage is TRBJ2-1; 8 bases map to TRBD1. The CDR3 is 15 amino acids. With 6 bases clipped from V and 3 bases from J, the junction kept 7 bases outside the gene matches. CDR3 loop: CASSLTGEGYNEQFF. CDR3 bases: TGTGCCAGCAGCCTGACAGGGGAAGGCTACAATGAGCAGTTCTTC.

This clonotype was observed at least ten times. This chain links TRBV2 with TRBJ2-7; 7 bases align to TRBD1. CDR3 size: 13 residues. Germline CDR1 SNHLY, CDR2 FYNNEI. Germline trimming cut 6 bases from V and 3 bases from J; bases unmatched to any gene: 5. For the CDR3, the DNA is TGTGCCAGCAGATCCGGGACAGACTACGAGCAGTACTTC. This translates into CASRSGTDYEQYF.

This clonotype was detected a few times. V and J are TRBV7-9 and TRBJ2-1; a possible D gene is TRBD1 (5 bases). Germline V gene data show CDR1 as SEHNR and CDR2 as FQNEAQ (reference sequence). V dropped 2 bases and J dropped 6 bases, with 8 bases sitting between them. CDR3 length: 13 amino acids. The chain's CDR3 is CASSLRQFNEQFF. In nucleotides, the CDR3 is TGTGCCAGCAGCTTACGACAGTTCAATGAGCAGTTCTTC.

There are many counts of this clonotype. This rearrangement joins TRBV7-2 to TRBJ2-7, with 7 nucleotides matching TRBD1. The CDR3 covers 15 residues. J was trimmed by 1 base and V by 5 bases; bases with no gene match: 8. In germline, CDR1 is SGHTA, CDR2 FQGNSA. CDR3 sequence: CASSTNRGGSYEQYF. CDR3 DNA: TGTGCCAGCAGCACAAACAGGGGTGGGTCCTACGAGCAGTACTTC.

This clonotype was seen a few times. V is TRBV7-9 and J is TRBJ2-7, with D possibly being TRBD1 (6 bases). Germline values: CDR1 SEHNR, CDR2 FQNEAQ (reference sequence). The length of the CDR3 is 16 residues. V was shortened by 4 bases and J by 2 bases, with 18 bases between the two germline ends. DNA of the CDR3: TGTGCCAGCAGCTCCCCGGAGGTGGGACAAACCTACGAGCAGTACTTC. Encoded protein: CASSSPEVGQTYEQYF.

This chain connects TRBV5-4 to TRBJ2-7; the D call may be TRBD1 or TRBD2 (5 bases each). With 1 base removed from V and 0 bases from J, the gap between germline ends came to 8 bases. CDR3 size: 14 residues. Germline loops: CDR1 SGHNT, CDR2 YYREEE (reference sequence). CDR3 in amino acids: CASSLTRGSYEQYF. CDR3 bases: TGTGCCAGCAGCTTGACGAGGGGCTCCTACGAGCAGTACTTC.

The chain couples TRBV19 to TRBJ1-1, with D possibly matching TRBD1 (5 bases). V shed 5 bases and J shed 1 base, with 14 bases lying between them. Germline V gene lookup returns CDR1 LNHDA and CDR2 SQIVND (reference sequence). This CDR3 contains 15 residues. For the CDR3, the DNA is TGTGCCAGTAGTTGGGGGATAGCCGCGAACACTGAAGCTTTCTTT. Translated, it gives CASSWGIAANTEAFF.

This clonotype showed up just once. This chain uses TRBV15 with TRBJ1-1; D perhaps matches TRBD1 (5 bases). This CDR3 has 12 amino acids. V was trimmed by 8 bases and J by 1 base, leaving 8 bases between them. CDR1 and CDR2 (germline): LNHNV, YYDKDF (reference sequence). The CDR3 nucleotides are TGTGCCACCGGGGGGGAGAACACTGAAGCTTTCTTT. Its translation: CATGGENTEAFF.

This clonotype has only a few counts. This chain joins TRBV4-1 and TRBJ1-5; 8 nucleotides line up with TRBD1. CDR1 is MGHRA, CDR2 YSYEKL, per germline. The V and J ends lost 4 bases and 6 bases, in that order; junction bases with no gene match: 8. The CDR3 sequence is 15 residues long. CDR3 nucleotide sequence: TGCGCCAGCAGCCCACAGGGGGATCGGGCTCAGCCCCAGCATTTT. This gives the protein CASSPQGDRAQPQHF.

The chain carries TRBV7-8 and TRBJ2-1; D possibly corresponds to TRBD2 (6 bases). Trimming left V 1 base short and J 1 base short, with 8 bases between. The CDR3 totals 15 residues. The V gene's germline CDR1 is SGHVS and CDR2 FQNEAQ. CDR3 sequence (DNA): TGTGCCAGCAGCTTAGTCGGGGGTTCCTACAATGAGCAGTTCTTC. It is translated as CASSLVGGSYNEQFF.

The rearrangement links TRBV29-1 to TRBJ2-6; D is uncertain. Trimming pared 1 base from V and 1 base from J, leaving 8 bases between. The CDR3 runs 15 residues. CDR1 SQVTM and CDR2 ANQGSEA come from the germline V gene. Here the CDR3 DNA reads TGCAGCGTTGAAGTCCGGCGGTCTGGGGCCAACGTCCTGACTTTC. Translated, it gives CSVEVRRSGANVLTF.

This clonotype was found a few times. The chain joins TRBV29-1 to TRBJ2-1; D not resolved. From germline, CDR1 is SQVTM and CDR2 ANQGSEA. There are 13 residues in the CDR3. Deletions cut 6 bases from V and 6 bases from J, with 15 bases between. The CDR3 nucleotides read TGCAGCGTAATCGGTGGGAACTTCAATGAGCAGTTCTTC. Its translation is CSVIGGNFNEQFF.

The chain is built from TRBV25-1 and TRBJ1-5; a weak D match, TRBD1 (6 bases). Germline V gives CDR1 MGHDK, CDR2 SYGVNS. This CDR3 contains 14 residues. V shed 4 bases and J shed 4 bases, with 11 bases lying between them. The chain's CDR3 is CASSGDRLNQPQHF. For the CDR3, the DNA is TGTGCCAGCAGTGGTGACAGGTTAAATCAGCCCCAGCATTTT.